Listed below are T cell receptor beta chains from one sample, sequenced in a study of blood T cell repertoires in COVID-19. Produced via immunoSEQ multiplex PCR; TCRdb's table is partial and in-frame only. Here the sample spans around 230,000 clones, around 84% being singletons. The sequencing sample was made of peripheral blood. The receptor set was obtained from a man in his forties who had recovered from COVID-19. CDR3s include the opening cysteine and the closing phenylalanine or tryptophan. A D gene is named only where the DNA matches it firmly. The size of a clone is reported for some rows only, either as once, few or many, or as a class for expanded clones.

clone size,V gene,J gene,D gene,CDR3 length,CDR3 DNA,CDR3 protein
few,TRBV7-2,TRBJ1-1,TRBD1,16,TGTGCCAGCAGGGAAACAGGGGACCAAATGAACACTGAAGCTTTCTTT,CASRETGDQMNTEAFF
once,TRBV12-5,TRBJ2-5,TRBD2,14,TGTGCTAGTGCCCGGGGACTAGCGGGTGAGACCCAGTACTTC,CASARGLAGETQYF
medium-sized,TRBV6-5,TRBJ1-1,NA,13,TGTGCCAGCAGTCCACAGGGGAACACTGAAGCTTTCTTT,CASSPQGNTEAFF
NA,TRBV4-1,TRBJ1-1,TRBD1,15,TGCGCCAGCAGCCTTCTGGACAGGGAGAACACTGAAGCTTTCTTT,CASSLLDRENTEAFF
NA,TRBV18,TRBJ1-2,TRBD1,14,TGTGCCAGCTCGGACAGGGGATCTAACTATGGCTACACCTTC,CASSDRGSNYGYTF
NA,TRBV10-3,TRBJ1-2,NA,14,TGTGCCATCAGAGGGACGGGGGGGTCCTATGGCTACACCTTC,CAIRGTGGSYGYTF
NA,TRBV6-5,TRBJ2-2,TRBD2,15,TGTGCCAGCAGCACCACTAGCGAGTACACCGGGGAGCTGTTTTTT,CASSTTSEYTGELFF
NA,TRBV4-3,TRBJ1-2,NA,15,TGCGCCAGCAGCCAAGTTGGGGCTGGCGGCTATGGCTACACCTTC,CASSQVGAGGYGYTF
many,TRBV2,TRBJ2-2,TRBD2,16,TGTGCCAGCAGAGTGGCTAGCGGGAGAGGGACCGGGGAGCTGTTTTTT,CASRVASGRGTGELFF
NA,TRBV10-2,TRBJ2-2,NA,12,TGCGCCAGCAGTGAGGCGGGCGGGGAGCTGTTTTTT,CASSEAGGELFF
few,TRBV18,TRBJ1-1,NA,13,TGTGCCAGCTCACCACCGAGTACGGGAGAAGCTTTCTTT,CASSPPSTGEAFF
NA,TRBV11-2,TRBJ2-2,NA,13,TGTGCCAGCAGCTTAGTACGGGCCGGGGAGCTGTTTTTT,CASSLVRAGELFF
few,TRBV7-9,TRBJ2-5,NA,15,TGTGCCAGCAGCTTAGGGGCGGGTATCCAAGAGACCCAGTACTTC,CASSLGAGIQETQYF
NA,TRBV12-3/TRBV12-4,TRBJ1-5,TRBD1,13,TGTGCCAGCTGTCAGGGGGCTGGTCAGCCCCAGCATTTT,CASCQGAGQPQHF
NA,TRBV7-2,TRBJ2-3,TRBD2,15,TGTGCCAGCAGCCCTCTAGCGGGAGCCAGAGATACGCAGTATTTT,CASSPLAGARDTQYF
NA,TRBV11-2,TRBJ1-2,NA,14,TGTGCCAGCAGCTTAGTAACAGGGAACTATGGCTACACCTTC,CASSLVTGNYGYTF
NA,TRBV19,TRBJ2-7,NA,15,TGTGCCAGTAGTATGGAACAGGGCGACGGGTACGAGCAGTACTTC,CASSMEQGDGYEQYF
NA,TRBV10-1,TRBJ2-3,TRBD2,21,TGCGCCAGCCTCAAAATGGCGCGGGGGGCTCAAAGCCACTCTAGCACAGATACGCAGTATTTT,CASLKMARGAQSHSSTDTQYF
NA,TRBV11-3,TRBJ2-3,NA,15,TGTGCCAGCCTAGAAAGCCGAGGGGGAACAGATACGCAGTATTTT,CASLESRGGTDTQYF
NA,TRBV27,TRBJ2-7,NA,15,TGTGCCAGTGCCCGGATTGGGTGGGGCTCGTACGAGCAGTACTTC,CASARIGWGSYEQYF
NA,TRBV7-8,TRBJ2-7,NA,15,TGTGCCAGCAGCTTAGAAGGGGAACTCTCCTACGAGCAGTACTTC,CASSLEGELSYEQYF
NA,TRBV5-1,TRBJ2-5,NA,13,TGCGCCAGCAGCGAAGGGGCCAGGGAGACCCAGTACTTC,CASSEGARETQYF
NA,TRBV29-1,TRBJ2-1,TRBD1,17,TGCAGCGTTGAGGAAACAGGGGGTTCGATATCCTACAATGAGCAGTTCTTC,CSVEETGGSISYNEQFF
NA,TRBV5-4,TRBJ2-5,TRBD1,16,TGTGCCAGCAGCTTTGGGACAGGGGGCAGGGGAGAGACCCAGTACTTC,CASSFGTGGRGETQYF
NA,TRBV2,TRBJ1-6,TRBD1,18,TGTGCCAGCAGTAACCCGGGACAGGGGGCTATAAGGAATTCACCCCTCCACTTT,CASSNPGQGAIRNSPLHF
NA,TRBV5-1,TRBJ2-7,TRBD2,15,TGCGCCAGCAGCTTGGGGGGGGGAGGGCCTTACGAGCAGTACTTC,CASSLGGGGPYEQYF
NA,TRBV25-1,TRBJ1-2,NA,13,TGTGCCAGCACGGGAGCCGCTAACTATGGCTACACCTTC,CASTGAANYGYTF
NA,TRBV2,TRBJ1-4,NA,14,TGTGCCAGCAGGCGGCAGTCAACTAATGAAAAACTGTTTTTT,CASRRQSTNEKLFF
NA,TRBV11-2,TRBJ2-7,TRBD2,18,TGTGCCAGCAGCGGGCCCGACAGACTAGCGGGGGGCATCCACGAGCAGTACTTC,CASSGPDRLAGGIHEQYF
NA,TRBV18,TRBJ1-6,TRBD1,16,TGTGCCAGCTCATCAACAGGGGCCGCGGAAAGTTCACCCCTCCACTTT,CASSSTGAAESSPLHF
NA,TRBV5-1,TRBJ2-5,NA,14,TGCGCCAGCAGCTTGAGACAAGTTCAAGAGACCCAGTACTTC,CASSLRQVQETQYF
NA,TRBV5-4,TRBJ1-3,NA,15,TGTGCCAGCAGCTCGAAGAAGAGCTCTGGAAACACCATATATTTT,CASSSKKSSGNTIYF
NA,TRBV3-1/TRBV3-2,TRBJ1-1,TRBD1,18,TGTGCCAGCAGCCACCTGACCGGGACAGGGGGACCATACACTGAAGCTTTCTTT,CASSHLTGTGGPYTEAFF
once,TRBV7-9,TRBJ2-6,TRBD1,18,TGTGCCAGCAGCCCGGGGACAGGGATACGGTCTGGGGCCAACGTCCTGACTTTC,CASSPGTGIRSGANVLTF
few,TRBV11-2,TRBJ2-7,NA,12,TGTGCCAGCAGCCCAGCGAGCTACGAGCAGTACTTC,CASSPASYEQYF
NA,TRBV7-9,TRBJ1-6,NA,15,TGTGCCAGCAGCCCCGGGCAGACAGACAATTCACCCCTCCACTTT,CASSPGQTDNSPLHF
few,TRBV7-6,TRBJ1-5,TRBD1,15,TGTGCCAGCAGCCAGGCCGGGACAGGTGATCAGCCCCAGCATTTT,CASSQAGTGDQPQHF
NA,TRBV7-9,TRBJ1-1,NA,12,TGTGCCAGCGGGTACAGGAACACTGAAGCTTTCTTT,CASGYRNTEAFF
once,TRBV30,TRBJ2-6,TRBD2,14,TGTGCCTGGAGTGCCAGACTAGCGGCCAACGTCCTGACTTTC,CAWSARLAANVLTF
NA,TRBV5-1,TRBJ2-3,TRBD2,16,TGCGCCAGCAGCTCCCTCGCGGGAGTGGAAACAGATACGCAGTATTTT,CASSSLAGVETDTQYF
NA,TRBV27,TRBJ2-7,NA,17,TGTGCCAGCAGTTTAGCCTGGCGAGGGAGTCCCGCCTACGAGCAGTACTTC,CASSLAWRGSPAYEQYF
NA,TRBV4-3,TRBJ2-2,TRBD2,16,TGCCCCCCCCGCGGCGGGGGGGCAATGGTGGGCGGGGAGCTGTTTTTT,CPPRGGGAMVGGELFF
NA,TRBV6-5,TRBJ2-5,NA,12,TGTGCCAGCCAACAGGGCGGGGAGACCCAGTACTTC,CASQQGGETQYF
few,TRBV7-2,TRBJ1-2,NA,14,TGTGCCAGCAGCTTAGTCCTAGCTAACTATGGCTACACCTTC,CASSLVLANYGYTF
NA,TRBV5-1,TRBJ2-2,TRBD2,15,TGCGCCAGCAGCCTCCTAGCGGAACCCACCGGGGAGCTGTTTTTT,CASSLLAEPTGELFF
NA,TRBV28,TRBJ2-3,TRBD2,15,TGTGCCAGCAGAAGCGGGGGGGCGCTCACAGATACGCAGTATTTT,CASRSGGALTDTQYF
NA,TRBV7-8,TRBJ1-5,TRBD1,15,TGTGCCAGCAGCTTAGCCGGGACAGGATATCAGCCCCAGCATTTT,CASSLAGTGYQPQHF
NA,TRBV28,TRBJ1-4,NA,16,TGTGCCAGCAGTCCGAGGGGAGGAGCAACTAATGAAAAACTGTTTTTT,CASSPRGGATNEKLFF
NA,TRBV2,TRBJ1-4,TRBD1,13,TGTGCCAGCAGTGACTGGCCACAGGGGAAACTGTTTTTT,CASSDWPQGKLFF
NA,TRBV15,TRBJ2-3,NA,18,TGTGCCACCAGCCCCAAAGCACGGTTAGCGGCCTATTCAGATACGCAGTATTTT,CATSPKARLAAYSDTQYF
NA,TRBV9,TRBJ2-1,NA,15,TGTGCCAGCAGCGTAAGGGGAAGCTCCTACAATGAGCAGTTCTTC,CASSVRGSSYNEQFF
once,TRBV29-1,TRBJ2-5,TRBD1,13,TGCAGCGGGGGGACAGGGGCCGGAGAGACCCAGTACTTC,CSGGTGAGETQYF
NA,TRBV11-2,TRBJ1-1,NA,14,TGTGCCAGCAGTTATACAGGGAGAAACACTGAAGCTTTCTTT,CASSYTGRNTEAFF